This T cell receptor beta chain is drawn from a study of cytomegalovirus exposure and HLA in healthy donors. V trimming: 5 bases; J trimming: 1 base; junction bases outside the gene matches: 7. CDR1 and CDR2 from the germline V gene are KGHSH and LQKENI. The CDR3 loop spans 15 amino acids. 13 Jbeta primers and 60 Vbeta primers were used for the PCR. The assay was immunoSEQ multiplex PCR, and TCRdb's table has in-frame clones only and misses some. Here the sample spans some 150,000 clones, around 75% being singletons. The sequencing sample was made of PBMCs. This TCR was recovered from a young woman in good health and CMV-seronegative. J is TRBJ1-1 and V is TRBV18; TRBD1 agrees at 7 bases. As DNA, the CDR3 is TGTGCCAGCTCAGTAGATGCAGGGGGGAACACTGAAGCTTTCTTT. Translation: CASSVDAGGNTEAFF.